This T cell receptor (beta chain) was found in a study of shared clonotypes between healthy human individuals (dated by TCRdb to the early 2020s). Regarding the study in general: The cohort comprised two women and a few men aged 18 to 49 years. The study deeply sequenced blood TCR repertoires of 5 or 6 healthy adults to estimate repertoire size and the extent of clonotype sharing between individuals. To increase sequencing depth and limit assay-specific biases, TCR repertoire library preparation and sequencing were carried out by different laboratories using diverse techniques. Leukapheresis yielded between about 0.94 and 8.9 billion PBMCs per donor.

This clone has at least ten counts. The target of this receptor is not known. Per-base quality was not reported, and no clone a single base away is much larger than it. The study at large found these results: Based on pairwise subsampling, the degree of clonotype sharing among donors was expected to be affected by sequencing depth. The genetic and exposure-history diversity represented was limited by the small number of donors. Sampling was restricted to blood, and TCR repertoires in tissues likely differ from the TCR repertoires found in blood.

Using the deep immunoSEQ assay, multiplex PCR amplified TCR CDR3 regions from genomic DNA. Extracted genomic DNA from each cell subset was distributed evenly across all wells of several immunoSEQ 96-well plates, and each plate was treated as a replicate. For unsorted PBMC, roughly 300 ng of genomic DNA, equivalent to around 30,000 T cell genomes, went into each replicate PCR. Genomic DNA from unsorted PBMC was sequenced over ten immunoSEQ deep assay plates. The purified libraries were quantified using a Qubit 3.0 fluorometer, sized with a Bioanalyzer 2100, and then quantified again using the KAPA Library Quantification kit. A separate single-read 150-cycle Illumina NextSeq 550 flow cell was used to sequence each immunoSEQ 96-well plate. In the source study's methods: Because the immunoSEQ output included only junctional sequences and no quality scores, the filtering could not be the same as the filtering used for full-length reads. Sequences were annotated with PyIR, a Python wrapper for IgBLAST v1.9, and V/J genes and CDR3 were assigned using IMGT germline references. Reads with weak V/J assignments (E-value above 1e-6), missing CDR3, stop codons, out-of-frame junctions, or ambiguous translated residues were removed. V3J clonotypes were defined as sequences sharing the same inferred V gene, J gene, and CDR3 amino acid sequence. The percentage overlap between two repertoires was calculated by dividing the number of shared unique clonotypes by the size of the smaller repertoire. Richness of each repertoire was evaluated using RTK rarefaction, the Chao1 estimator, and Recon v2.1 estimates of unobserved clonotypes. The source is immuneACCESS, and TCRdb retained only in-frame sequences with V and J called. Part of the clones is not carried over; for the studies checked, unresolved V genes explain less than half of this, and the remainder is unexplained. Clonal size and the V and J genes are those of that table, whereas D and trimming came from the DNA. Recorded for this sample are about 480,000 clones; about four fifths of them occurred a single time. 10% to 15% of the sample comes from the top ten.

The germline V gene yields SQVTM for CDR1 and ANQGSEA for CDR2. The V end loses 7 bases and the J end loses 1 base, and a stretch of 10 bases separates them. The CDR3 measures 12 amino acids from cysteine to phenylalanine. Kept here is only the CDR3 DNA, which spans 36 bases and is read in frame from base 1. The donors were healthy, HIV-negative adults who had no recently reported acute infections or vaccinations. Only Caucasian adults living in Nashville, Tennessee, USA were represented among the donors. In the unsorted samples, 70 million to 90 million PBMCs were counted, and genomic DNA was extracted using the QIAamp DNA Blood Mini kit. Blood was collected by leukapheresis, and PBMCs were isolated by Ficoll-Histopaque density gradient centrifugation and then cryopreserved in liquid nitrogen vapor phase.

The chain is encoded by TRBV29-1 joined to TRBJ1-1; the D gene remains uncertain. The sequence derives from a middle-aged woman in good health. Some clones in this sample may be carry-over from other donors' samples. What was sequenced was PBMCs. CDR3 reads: CSASTGNTEAFF. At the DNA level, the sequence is TGCAGCGCGTCGACGGGGAACACTGAAGCTTTCTTT.